The rows below give T cell receptor beta chains drawn from one sample of a study of control samples from healthy donors and cancer patients. Using immunoSEQ multiplex PCR, the repertoire was profiled, and TCRdb retains in-frame clones only, with some absent. Seen here are more than 100,000 clones, around 93% observed once, and the top ten hold around 7.9%. Sequenced material: blood. The receptors here all came from a man between 18 and 29 years old in good health. Both conserved end residues are part of each CDR3. The order of the fields is CDR3 protein, CDR3 DNA, clone size, D gene, V gene, J gene. D genes are given only for firm matches. A clone size is listed for some rows: how often the clone was seen (once, few, many), or a class if it is expanded.

CSASDDRADYNEQFF,TGCAGTGCTAGTGATGACAGGGCGGACTACAATGAGCAGTTCTTC,once,TRBD1,TRBV20-1,TRBJ2-1
CASSRTAFNEKLFF,TGCGCCAGCAGCCGGACAGCTTTTAATGAAAAACTGTTTTTT,NA,NA,TRBV5-1,TRBJ1-4
CASSEITGEDEQYF,TGTGCCAGCAGTGAAATAACAGGGGAAGACGAGCAGTACTTC,NA,TRBD1,TRBV6-1,TRBJ2-7
CASSLRPSVDEQYF,TGTGCCAGCAGCCTAAGGCCAAGCGTCGACGAGCAGTACTTC,NA,NA,TRBV4-2,TRBJ2-7
CASSIDRTNSPLHF,TGTGCCAGTAGTATTGACCGGACGAATTCACCCCTCCACTTT,once,NA,TRBV19,TRBJ1-6
CASSSGSGNTEAFF,TGTGCCAGCAGCTCAGGGTCAGGCAACACTGAAGCTTTCTTT,NA,NA,TRBV7-9,TRBJ1-1
CASSNTGGAYNEQFF,TGTGCCAGCAGTAATACAGGGGGGGCCTACAATGAGCAGTTCTTC,once,NA,TRBV6-5,TRBJ2-1
CASSAPDGAGISYEQYF,TGTGCCAGCAGCGCCCCTGATGGAGCGGGGATCTCCTACGAGCAGTACTTC,NA,TRBD2,TRBV11-2,TRBJ2-7
CASGLVLGYNYEQYF,TGTGCTAGTGGTTTGGTCCTGGGATACAATTACGAGCAGTACTTC,NA,NA,TRBV12-5,TRBJ2-7
CAISEEGWEYEQYF,TGTGCCATCAGTGAGGAGGGGTGGGAATACGAGCAGTACTTC,few,NA,TRBV10-3,TRBJ2-7
CASSLGRSYEQYF,TGTGCCAGCAGCTTAGGCCGCTCCTACGAGCAGTACTTC,NA,NA,TRBV5-5,TRBJ2-7
CASSLELQGSGTEAFF,TGCGCCAGCAGCTTGGAGTTACAGGGGTCGGGTACTGAAGCTTTCTTT,NA,TRBD1,TRBV5-1,TRBJ1-1
CASSLGPNTGELFF,TGCGCCAGCAGCTTGGGGCCGAACACCGGGGAGCTGTTTTTT,once,NA,TRBV5-1,TRBJ2-2
CASSLSPGTNVLTF,TGTGCCAGCAGCTTAAGCCCAGGGACCAACGTCCTGACTTTC,NA,NA,TRBV7-3,TRBJ2-6
CASSYSTDSYEQYF,TGTGCCAGCAGTTACTCGACGGACAGCTACGAGCAGTACTTC,NA,NA,TRBV6-5,TRBJ2-7
CASSPGGADEQYF,TGTGCCAGCAGTCCCGGCGGCGCGGACGAGCAGTACTTC,NA,NA,TRBV12-3/TRBV12-4,TRBJ2-7
CAISDSTNTEAFF,TGTGCCATCAGTGACAGTACGAACACTGAAGCTTTCTTT,once,NA,TRBV10-3,TRBJ1-1
CSASLEAGEGGYGYTF,TGCAGTGCTAGTTTAGAGGCAGGGGAAGGGGGTTATGGCTACACCTTC,NA,NA,TRBV20-1,TRBJ1-2
CASSPLSGETQYF,TGTGCCAGCAGCCCCCTATCGGGAGAGACCCAGTACTTC,NA,NA,TRBV7-8,TRBJ2-5
CASSQDDRAGQFF,TGTGCCAGCAGCCAAGACGACAGGGCGGGGCAGTTCTTC,NA,TRBD1,TRBV3-1/TRBV3-2,TRBJ2-1
CASSKGVVLTGELFF,TGTGCCAGCAGCAAGGGGGTAGTCTTAACCGGGGAGCTGTTTTTT,NA,NA,TRBV5-8,TRBJ2-2
CAVTWAGGKSRSSPLHF,TGTGCCGTAACCTGGGCTGGGGGGAAGTCGAGATCTTCACCCCTCCACTTT,NA,NA,TRBV30,TRBJ1-6
CASSLARTGKAGNTIYF,TGTGCCAGCAGCTTGGCGAGGACAGGGAAGGCTGGAAACACCATATATTTT,NA,TRBD1,TRBV5-4,TRBJ1-3
CASSWTGETQYF,TGTGCCAGCAGCTGGACAGGGGAGACCCAGTACTTC,once,TRBD1,TRBV12-3/TRBV12-4,TRBJ2-5